This T cell receptor beta chain is from a study of Graves' ophthalmopathy and Graves' hyperthyroidism. Hyperthyroidism is called stable when no ophthalmopathy develops within 18 months of follow-up. Pregnancy or lactation, uncontrolled infections and other autoimmune diseases were grounds for excluding patients. Beta-chain TCR CDR3 regions were amplified from RNA transcripts. Second-round multiplex PCR came after first-round RT-PCR with HTBI primers. Each CDR3 protein is one row after TCRdb ran MiXCR on the multiplex PCR reads. This table has about 390,000 distinct CDR3 sequences, 17% appearing once. As regards this clonotype: The antigen is unknown.

Findings and limits, study-wide: At about 69% sensitivity and 72% to 75% specificity, the model predicted progression of the ophthalmopathy.

This TCR was sampled from an adult woman with stable Graves' hyperthyroidism. Sequencing used peripheral blood.

The CDR3 region has the DNA TGTGCCAGCAGTTTGAGGAACAGCCTGGAGACCCAGTACTTC. Translated, it gives CASSLRNSLETQYF. This sequence joins TRBV6-5 and TRBJ2-5; D ambiguous. The CDR3 spans 14 residues. The V end was cut by 4 bases, the J end by 5 bases, with 14 bases between. CDR1 is MNHEY and CDR2 is SVGAGI in the germline V gene.